These 27 T cell receptor beta chains originate from one sample sequenced in a study of blood T cell repertoires in COVID-19. The assay was immunoSEQ multiplex PCR, and TCRdb's table has in-frame clones only and misses some. The sample consists of 300,000 or so clones, about 91% of them appearing once. Sequences were obtained from peripheral blood. These receptors were obtained from a woman aged 25 to 45 who had recovered from COVID-19.

The CDR3 reads CASSSGTGSWAEAFF. The CDR3 DNA reads TGTGCCAGCAGTTCCGGGACAGGGTCGTGGGCTGAAGCTTTCTTT. The chain recombines TRBV28 with TRBJ1-1, with TRBD1 identical over 9 bases. V gave up 4 bases and J gave up 6 bases; unmatched junction bases: 9. Germline CDR1 and CDR2: MDHEN and SYDVKM. The CDR3 spans 15 residues.

The chain uses TRBV5-1 and TRBJ1-5; no clear D gene. Trimming removed 2 bases at V and 0 bases at J, with 6 bases between. Germline V lookup: CDR1 SGHRS, CDR2 YFSETQ. The CDR3 totals 14 residues. The CDR3 protein is CASSFQHSNQPQHF. CDR3 bases: TGCGCCAGCAGCTTCCAACATAGCAATCAGCCCCAGCATTTT.

The V call is TRBV27, the J call TRBJ1-2; D may be TRBD1 (5 bases). The CDR3 consists of 14 residues. The germline CDR1 and CDR2 sequences are MNHEY and SMNVEV (reference sequence). V was clipped by 6 bases and J by 4 bases, with 15 bases between them. The CDR3 spells CASSQQASTYGYTF. CDR3 in DNA: TGTGCCAGCAGCCAACAGGCCTCAACCTATGGCTACACCTTC.

This clone appeared a single time. The rearrangement links TRBV19 to TRBJ2-7; D is perhaps TRBD2 (5 bases). From germline, CDR1 is LNHDA and CDR2 SQIVND (reference sequence). The CDR3 loop spans 13 amino acids. V was clipped by 3 bases and J by 3 bases, with 9 bases between them. CDR3 in amino acids: CASSIREHYEQYF. CDR3 coding DNA: TGTGCCAGTAGTATCCGGGAACACTACGAGCAGTACTTC. The variable domain in full, completed from reference TRBV19 and TRBJ2-7, reads DGGITQSPKYLFRKEGQNVTLSCEQNLNHDAMYWYRQDPGQGLRLIYYSQIVNDFQKGDIAEGYSVSREKKESFPLTVTSAQKNPTAFYLCASSIREHYEQYFGPGTRLTVT.

The genes are TRBV18 and TRBJ2-7, with 8 bases aligning to TRBD1. This CDR3 spans 17 amino acids. Looked up from germline, CDR1 is KGHSH and CDR2 is LQKENI. With V trimmed by 1 base and J by 3 bases, 11 bases remained unmatched. CDR3 coding DNA: TGTGCCAGCTCACCACGTTCAGGGGGCGGAGGTGGCTACGAGCAGTACTTC. Its translation is CASSPRSGGGGGYEQYF.

This chain joins TRBV4-3 and TRBJ1-3; TRBD1 aligns across 8 bases. CDR3 length equals 17 residues. V was clipped by 0 bases and J by 4 bases; unmatched bases: 8. In germline, CDR1 is LGHNA, CDR2 YSLEER. The DNA for the CDR3 is TGCGCCAGCAGCCAAGAGTCGGGCAGGGGGCTGGGAAACACCATATATTTT. It codes for CASSQESGRGLGNTIYF.

V usage is TRBV7-3 and J usage is TRBJ2-5; no clear D gene. The germline V and J ends were trimmed by 4 bases and 0 bases, with 6 bases remaining between them. CDR1 is SGHTA and CDR2 is FQGTGA in the germline V gene. This CDR3 spans 13 amino acids. CDR3 amino acids: CASSSGYQETQYF. The CDR3 DNA sequence: TGTGCCAGCAGCTCCGGTTACCAAGAGACCCAGTACTTC.

The gene calls are TRBV27 and TRBJ1-5; D call uncertain. Germline V CDR1 and CDR2: MNHEY, SMNVEV (reference sequence). The CDR3 length is 17 residues. With 0 bases removed from V and 0 bases from J, the gap between germline ends came to 12 bases. The CDR3 DNA reads as TGTGCCAGCAGTTTATCGGTCCCCAGGCCTAGCAATCAGCCCCAGCATTTT. Its translation: CASSLSVPRPSNQPQHF.

A single count supports this clone. V and J are TRBV5-1 and TRBJ2-1; 8 bases are a match to TRBD2. The CDR3 extends over 15 amino acids. The germline gives CDR1 SGHRS, CDR2 YFSETQ. V lost 1 base to trimming and J lost 1 base; unmatched junction nucleotides: 1. CDR3: CASSLTGGSYNEQFF. DNA of the CDR3: TGCGCCAGCAGCTTGACGGGGGGGTCCTACAATGAGCAGTTCTTC.

This clone was observed a single time. The rearrangement uses TRBV19 and TRBJ2-7, with TRBD1 matching over 8 bases. The length of the CDR3 is 15 residues. J was trimmed by 1 base and V by 5 bases; bases with no gene match: 7. Germline V lookup: CDR1 LNHDA, CDR2 SQIVND (reference sequence). The CDR3 region is CASSGSGTGSYEQYF. The CDR3, as DNA: TGTGCCAGTAGTGGCTCCGGGACAGGATCCTACGAGCAGTACTTC. The variable domain in full, with the rest retrieved from reference TRBV19 and TRBJ2-7, is DGGITQSPKYLFRKEGQNVTLSCEQNLNHDAMYWYRQDPGQGLRLIYYSQIVNDFQKGDIAEGYSVSREKKESFPLTVTSAQKNPTAFYLCASSGSGTGSYEQYFGPGTRLTVT.

V and J are TRBV5-1 and TRBJ1-1; 7 bases are shared with TRBD1. Germline trimming cut 4 bases from V and 2 bases from J; bases unmatched to any gene: 5. Germline V gene sequence: CDR1 SGHRS, CDR2 YFSETQ. This CDR3 comprises 14 residues. CDR3 in amino acids: CASSAGTENTEAFF. DNA of the CDR3: TGCGCCAGCAGCGCCGGGACAGAAAACACTGAAGCTTTCTTT.

This clone was observed a few times. The V call is TRBV7-2, the J call TRBJ2-3, with 8 positions matching TRBD2. The V gene's germline CDR1 is SGHTA and CDR2 FQGNSA. CDR3 length: 19 amino acids. V lost 3 bases to trimming and J lost 2 bases; unmatched junction nucleotides: 16. This CDR3 reads CASSLLGPAASGYTDTQYF. Written as DNA, the CDR3 is TGTGCCAGCAGCTTGTTGGGCCCCGCCGCTAGCGGGTACACAGATACGCAGTATTTT.

The chain carries TRBV4-2 and TRBJ2-1, with TRBD2 matching 7 bases. Germline V gene sequence: CDR1 LGHNA, CDR2 YNFKEQ. V was pared by 0 bases and J by 15 bases, with 17 bases of the junction left unmatched. The CDR3 length is 16 residues. CDR3 in amino acids: CASSQDLRGDRTPRFF. The CDR3 nucleotides are TGTGCCAGCAGCCAAGATCTCCGGGGGGATCGGACCCCCCGGTTCTTC.

The chain carries TRBV6-2 or TRBV6-3 and TRBJ1-5; 7 positions agree with TRBD1. The CDR3 is made up of 13 amino acids. Germline values: CDR1 MNHEY, CDR2 SVGEGT. The V gene end was trimmed by 5 bases and the J gene end by 3 bases; junction bases not matched to a gene: 1. For the CDR3, the DNA is TGTGCCAGCAGTGGACAGGACAATCAGCCCCAGCATTTT. Translation gives CASSGQDNQPQHF.

The rearrangement links TRBV2 to TRBJ1-3; possibly TRBD1 for D (6 bases). Germline V lookup: CDR1 SNHLY, CDR2 FYNNEI. This CDR3 has 15 residues. Trimming took off 7 bases at V and 0 bases at J, with 13 bases between the two ends. The CDR3 bases are TGTGCCAGCACAGAAAGACAGGTCTCTGGAAACACCATATATTTT. This translates into CASTERQVSGNTIYF. The full variable domain, in which reference TRBV2 and TRBJ1-3 provide the parts outside the CDR3, is EPEVTQTPSHQVTQMGQEVILRCVPISNHLYFYWYRQILGQKVEFLVSFYNNEISEKSEIFDDQFSVERPDGSNFTLKIRSTKLEDSAMYFCASTERQVSGNTIYFGEGSWLTVV.

This chain joins TRBV29-1 and TRBJ2-2; TRBD1 is a possible D gene (5 bases). CDR3 length: 17 residues. Germline-derived CDR1 and CDR2 are SQVTM and ANQGSEA. V was pared by 0 bases and J by 1 base, with 15 bases between. The CDR3, as DNA: TGCAGCGTTGAAGATCCATTCAACCAGGGGAACACCGGGGAGCTGTTTTTT. It is translated as CSVEDPFNQGNTGELFF.

The rearrangement uses TRBV6-5 and TRBJ1-1; unclear D gene. With 2 bases removed from V and 6 bases from J, the gap between germline ends came to 4 bases. Germline V gene sequence: CDR1 MNHEY, CDR2 SVGAGI. CDR3 length: 11 residues. The CDR3 nucleotides are TGTGCCAGCAGTTACCAGGCTGAAGCTTTCTTT. Translating it yields CASSYQAEAFF.

V gene TRBV2 combines with J gene TRBJ1-5; 9 nucleotides agree with TRBD1. Germline loops: CDR1 SNHLY, CDR2 FYNNEI. The CDR3 runs to 13 residues. The V and J ends lost 8 bases and 3 bases, in that order; junction bases with no gene match: 2. CDR3 in DNA: TGTGCCAGCGGACAGGGGATCAATCAGCCCCAGCATTTT. Protein sequence: CASGQGINQPQHF.

This clone was recorded only once. The chain is built from TRBV4-2 and TRBJ1-1, with 8 positions matching TRBD1. In germline, CDR1 is LGHNA, CDR2 YNFKEQ. The CDR3 is 13 amino acids. V shed 5 bases, J shed 3 bases, and the junction held 2 bases outside the gene matches. The CDR3 reads CASSSDRDTEAFF. The CDR3 nucleotides read TGTGCCAGCAGCTCGGACAGGGACACTGAAGCTTTCTTT.

The gene calls are TRBV6-6 and TRBJ2-7, with 8 positions matching TRBD1. Germline-derived CDR1 and CDR2 are MNHNY and SVGAGI (reference sequence). The CDR3 extends over 13 amino acids. Unmatched junction bases numbered 4, after V lost 6 bases and J lost 3 bases. The DNA for the CDR3 is TGTGCCAGCAGCGAACAGGGGGGCTACGAGCAGTACTTC. Residues: CASSEQGGYEQYF.

The chain carries TRBV4-2 and TRBJ1-2, with 9 nucleotides matching TRBD1. This CDR3 is built from 15 residues. The J segment lost 8 bases and the V segment lost 4 bases, leaving 11 bases of the junction unmatched. Per germline, CDR1 LGHNA and CDR2 YNFKEQ. This chain's CDR3 is CASSPGQGGIEGYTF. In DNA, the CDR3 is TGTGCCAGCAGCCCGGGACAGGGAGGTATAGAGGGCTACACCTTC.

The CDR3: CASSQDRLSYEQYF. The CDR3 region has the DNA TGTGCCAGCAGCCAAGATAGACTCTCCTACGAGCAGTACTTC. The genes are TRBV4-2 and TRBJ2-7; D is undetermined. The CDR3 is 14 amino acids. Germline CDR1 reads LGHNA; CDR2 reads YNFKEQ. Between the trimmed V and J ends, which lost 0 bases and 0 bases, there was a span of 6 bases.

This clone was found once. The chain carries TRBV7-2 and TRBJ2-3, with D perhaps matching TRBD2 (6 bases). V was clipped by 0 bases and J by 5 bases, with 6 bases between them. CDR3 length equals 13 residues. The germline CDR1 and CDR2 sequences are SGHTA and FQGNSA. The CDR3 DNA sequence: TGTGCCAGCAGCTTAGCGCGGGGAGATACGCAGTATTTT. Amino acids: CASSLARGDTQYF.

V and J are TRBV7-9 and TRBJ1-5; D unresolved. The V end was cut by 2 bases, the J end by 4 bases, with 6 bases between. The CDR3 spans 13 residues. Germline loops: CDR1 SEHNR, CDR2 FQNEAQ (reference sequence). CDR3 residues: CASSLLENQPQHF. The DNA of the CDR3 is TGTGCCAGCAGCTTACTGGAGAATCAGCCCCAGCATTTT.

V and J are TRBV7-2 and TRBJ2-5; 7 bases agree with TRBD2. CDR1 and CDR2 from the germline V gene are SGHTA and FQGNSA. The CDR3 spans 16 residues. With V trimmed by 5 bases and J by 1 base, 10 bases remained unmatched. The CDR3 sequence is CASSATGLRFQETQYF. DNA for the CDR3: TGTGCCAGCAGCGCCACGGGACTACGTTTCCAAGAGACCCAGTACTTC.

The chain has TRBV7-3 and TRBJ2-6; 7 nucleotides match TRBD1. Germline V gene sequence: CDR1 SGHTA, CDR2 FQGTGA. V lost 1 base, J lost 1 base, and 7 bases stayed unmatched. The CDR3 sequence is 18 residues long. Here the CDR3 reads CASSLNSGGVSGANVLTF. In DNA form, the CDR3 reads TGTGCCAGCAGCTTAAACTCAGGGGGAGTTTCTGGGGCCAACGTCCTGACTTTC.

This CDR3 reads CASSIPSPVDEQFF. In nucleotides, the CDR3 is TGTGCCAGCAGTATTCCGAGCCCGGTTGATGAGCAGTTCTTC. The genes are TRBV28 and TRBJ2-1, with D uncertain. CDR1 and CDR2 (germline): MDHEN, SYDVKM. V lost 5 bases to trimming and J lost 8 bases, with 16 bases between them. The CDR3 is made up of 14 amino acids.